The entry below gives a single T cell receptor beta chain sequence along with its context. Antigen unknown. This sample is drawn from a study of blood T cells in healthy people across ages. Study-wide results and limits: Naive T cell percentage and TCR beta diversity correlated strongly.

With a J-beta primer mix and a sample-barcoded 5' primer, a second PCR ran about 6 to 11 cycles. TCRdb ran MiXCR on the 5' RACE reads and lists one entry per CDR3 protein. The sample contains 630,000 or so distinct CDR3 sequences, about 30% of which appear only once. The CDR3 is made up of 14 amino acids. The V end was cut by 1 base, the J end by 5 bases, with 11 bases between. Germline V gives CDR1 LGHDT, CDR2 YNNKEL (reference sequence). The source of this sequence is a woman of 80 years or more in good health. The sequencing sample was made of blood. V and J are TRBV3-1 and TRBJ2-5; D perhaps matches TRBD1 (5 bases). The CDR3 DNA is TGTGCCAGCAGCCAAGTAGTGGGGCCTGAGACCCAGTACTTC. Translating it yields CASSQVVGPETQYF.